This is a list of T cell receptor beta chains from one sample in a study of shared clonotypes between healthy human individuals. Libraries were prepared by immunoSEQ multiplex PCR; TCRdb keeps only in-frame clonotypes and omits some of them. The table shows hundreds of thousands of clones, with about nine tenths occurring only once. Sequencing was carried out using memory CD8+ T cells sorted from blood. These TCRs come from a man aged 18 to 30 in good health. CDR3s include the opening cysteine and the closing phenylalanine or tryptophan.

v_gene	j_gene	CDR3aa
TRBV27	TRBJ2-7	CASSLLGDRAYEQYF
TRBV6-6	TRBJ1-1	CASRPDPIRAFF
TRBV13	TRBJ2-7	CASSHLASRNPYEQYF
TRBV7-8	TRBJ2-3	CASTAGGPGTDTQYF
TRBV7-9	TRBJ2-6	CASIEGFGANVLTF
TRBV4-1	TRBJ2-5	CASSQVSVRGYSETQYF
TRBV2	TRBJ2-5	CASTMMTSGGAQETQYF
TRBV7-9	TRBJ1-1	CASSQGLLNTEAFF
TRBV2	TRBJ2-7	CASSEKQTMETYEQYF
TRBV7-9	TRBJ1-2	CASSPVLNYGYTF
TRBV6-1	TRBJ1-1	CASSVGEGGTEAFF
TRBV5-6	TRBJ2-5	CASSFGETQYF
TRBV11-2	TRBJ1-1	CASTPWDRDRKNTEAFF
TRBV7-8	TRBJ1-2	CASSLGRRGYTF
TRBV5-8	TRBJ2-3	CASRGYEGFFDTQYF
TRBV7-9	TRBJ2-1	CASSLARLAGDVSYNEQFF
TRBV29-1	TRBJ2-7	CSAGTSTYEQYF
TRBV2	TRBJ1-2	CASSDAIGGNYGYTF
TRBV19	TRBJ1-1	CASSITGLTNTEAFF
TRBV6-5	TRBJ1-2	CASSYSTDSPFHGYTF
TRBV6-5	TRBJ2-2	CASRGLAGTGELFF
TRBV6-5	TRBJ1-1	CASNGHLNTEAFF
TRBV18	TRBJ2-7	CASSPVDGISYEQYF